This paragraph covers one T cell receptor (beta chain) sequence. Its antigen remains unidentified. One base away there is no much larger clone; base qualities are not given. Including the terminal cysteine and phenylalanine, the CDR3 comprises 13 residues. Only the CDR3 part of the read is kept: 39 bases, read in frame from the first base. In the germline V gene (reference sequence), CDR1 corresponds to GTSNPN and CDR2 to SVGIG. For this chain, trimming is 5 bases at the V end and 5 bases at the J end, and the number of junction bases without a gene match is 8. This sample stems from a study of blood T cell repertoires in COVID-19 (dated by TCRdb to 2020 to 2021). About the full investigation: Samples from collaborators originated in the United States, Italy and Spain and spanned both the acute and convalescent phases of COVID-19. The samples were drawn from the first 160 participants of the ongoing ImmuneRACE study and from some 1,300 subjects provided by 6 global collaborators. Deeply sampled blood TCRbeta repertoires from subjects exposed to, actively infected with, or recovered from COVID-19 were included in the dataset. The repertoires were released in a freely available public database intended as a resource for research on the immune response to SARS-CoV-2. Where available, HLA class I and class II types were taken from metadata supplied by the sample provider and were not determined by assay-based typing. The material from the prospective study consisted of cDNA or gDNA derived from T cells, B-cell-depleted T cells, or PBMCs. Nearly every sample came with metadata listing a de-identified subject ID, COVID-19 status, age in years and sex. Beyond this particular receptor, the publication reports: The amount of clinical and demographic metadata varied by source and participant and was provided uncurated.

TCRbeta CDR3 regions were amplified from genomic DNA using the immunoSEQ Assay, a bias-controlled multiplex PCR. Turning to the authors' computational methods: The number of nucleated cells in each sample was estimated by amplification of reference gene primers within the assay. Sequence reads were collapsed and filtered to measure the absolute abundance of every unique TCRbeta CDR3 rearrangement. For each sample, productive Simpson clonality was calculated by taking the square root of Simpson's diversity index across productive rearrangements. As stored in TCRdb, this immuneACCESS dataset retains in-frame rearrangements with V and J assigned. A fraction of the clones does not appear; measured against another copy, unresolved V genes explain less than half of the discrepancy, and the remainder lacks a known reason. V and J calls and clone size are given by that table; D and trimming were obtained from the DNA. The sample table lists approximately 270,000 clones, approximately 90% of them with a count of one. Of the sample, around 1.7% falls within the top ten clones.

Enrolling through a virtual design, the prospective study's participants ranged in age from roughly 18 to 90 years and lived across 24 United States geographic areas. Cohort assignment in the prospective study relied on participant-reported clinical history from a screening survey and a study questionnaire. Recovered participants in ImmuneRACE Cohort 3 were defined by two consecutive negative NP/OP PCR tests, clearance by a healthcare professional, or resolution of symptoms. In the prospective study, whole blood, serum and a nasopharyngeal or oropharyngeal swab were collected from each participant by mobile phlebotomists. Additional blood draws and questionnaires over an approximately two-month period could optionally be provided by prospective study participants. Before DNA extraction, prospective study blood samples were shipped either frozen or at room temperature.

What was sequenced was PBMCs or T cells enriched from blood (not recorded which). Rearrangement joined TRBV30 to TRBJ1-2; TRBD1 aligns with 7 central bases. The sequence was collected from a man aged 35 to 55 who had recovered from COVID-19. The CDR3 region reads CAWAGTARYGYTF. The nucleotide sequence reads TGTGCCTGGGCCGGGACAGCGAGATATGGCTACACCTTC.